The 4 T cell receptor beta chains below come from one sample, sequenced in a study of vaccination effects on CD4 cells after COVID-19 (dated by TCRdb to between 2020 and 2023). The library was built by means of the immunoSEQ multiplex PCR assay. Imported from immuneACCESS, the table was reduced by TCRdb to in-frame sequences with V and J called. These copies leave out some clones; in studies compared against another copy, an unresolved V gene accounts for under half, and the cause of the remainder is not known. This sample is represented by approximately 66,000 clones; roughly four fifths of them were singletons. The ten most abundant clones make up about 2.5% of the sample. Antigens for these TCRs are unknown. After about 9 days of culture, CD4+ T cells were isolated with the EasySep CD4+ T cell isolation kit. Two doses of either the BNT162b2 or the mRNA-1273 mRNA SARS-CoV-2 vaccine were administered to participants.

The sequenced sample was CD4+ T cells from PBMCs cultured without peptide, obtained after COVID-19 vaccination. All receptors derive from a human donor who received a COVID-19 vaccine.

The CDR3 sequence is CASSSQTLHTGELFF. CDR3 bases: TGTGCCAGCAGCTCACAAACACTTCACACCGGGGAGCTGTTTTTT. The rearrangement uses TRBV7-9 and TRBJ2-2, with D uncertain. V lost 4 bases and J 3 bases, leaving 12 bases between the germline ends. In germline, CDR1 is SEHNR, CDR2 FQNEAQ (reference sequence). This CDR3 region has 15 residues.

The chain joins TRBV18 to TRBJ2-5; D gene unclear. V was pared by 4 bases and J by 1 base, with 7 bases between. CDR1 KGHSH and CDR2 LQKENI come from the germline V gene. The CDR3 is 13 residues long. CDR3 sequence: CASSRTVQETQYF. The CDR3 coding sequence is TGTGCCAGCTCACGAACAGTCCAAGAGACCCAGTACTTC.

The V gene is TRBV2, the J gene TRBJ1-4; perhaps TRBD1 as D (5 bases). The V gene's germline CDR1 is SNHLY and CDR2 FYNNEI. The CDR3 sequence is 15 residues long. The V and J ends lost 5 bases and 5 bases respectively, with 15 bases between them. The CDR3 DNA reads as TGTGCCAGCAGTCCTGACAGTAATCGGAATGAAAAACTGTTTTTT. Translated: CASSPDSNRNEKLFF.

The chain couples TRBV19 to TRBJ2-3; possibly TRBD2 for D (5 bases). The V and J ends lost 3 bases and 4 bases respectively, with 11 bases between them. CDR1 and CDR2 from the germline V gene are LNHDA and SQIVND (reference sequence). The CDR3 has 14 amino acids. CDR3 sequence (DNA): TGTGCCAGTAGTATCCGGGGAGTCGCAGATACGCAGTATTTT. As protein: CASSIRGVADTQYF.